The 21 T cell receptor beta chains presented below share a single source sample, sequenced in a study of T cell responses to AZD1222 COVID-19 vaccine. Clones were read by immunoSEQ multiplex PCR, and TCRdb kept only the in-frame ones, dropping some. The profile shows about 150,000 clones, around 89% of them singletons. The source material was peripheral blood, sampled on day 0 of AZD1222 vaccination. The source of these receptors is an adult in good health.

This clone has a single count. The chain is built from TRBV5-1 and TRBJ2-5; no definite D call. This CDR3 has 14 residues. CDR1 SGHRS and CDR2 YFSETQ come from the germline V gene. Trimming left V 0 bases short and J 4 bases short, with 10 bases between. CDR3 coding DNA: TGCGCCAGCAGCTTGGCCCAGCCGGGAGAGACCCAGTACTTC. Translating gives CASSLAQPGETQYF.

The chain joins TRBV6-6 to TRBJ1-2; D is ambiguous. The V end was cut by 6 bases, the J end by 3 bases, with 11 bases between. Germline V gives CDR1 MNHNY, CDR2 SVGAGI (reference sequence). The CDR3 loop spans 13 amino acids. The CDR3 loop is CASSPWVYYGYTF. Written as DNA, the CDR3 is TGTGCCAGCAGCCCCTGGGTCTACTATGGCTACACCTTC.

The chain is built from TRBV6-2 or TRBV6-3 and TRBJ1-5; D unresolved. Per germline, CDR1 MNHEY and CDR2 SVGEGT. The V end lost 2 bases, the J end lost 7 bases, and 18 bases lay between the germline ends. The CDR3 covers 16 residues. DNA for the CDR3: TGTGCCAGCAGTTACAACAGCCTGTGGGCTAAACAGCCCCAGCATTTT. Encoded protein: CASSYNSLWAKQPQHF.

This sequence joins TRBV20-1 and TRBJ2-7; 8 nucleotides match TRBD2. CDR3 length equals 14 residues. Looked up from germline, CDR1 is DFQATT and CDR2 is SNEGSKA (reference sequence). V shed 3 bases, J shed 0 bases, and the junction held 4 bases outside the gene matches. This chain's CDR3 is CSASPSGFSYEQYF. In nucleotides, the CDR3 is TGCAGTGCTAGTCCTAGCGGGTTCTCCTACGAGCAGTACTTC.

The V gene is TRBV15, the J gene TRBJ1-4; D ambiguous. The V and J ends lost 4 bases and 7 bases respectively, with 13 bases between them. This CDR3 has 14 residues. Germline V gene data show CDR1 as LNHNV and CDR2 as YYDKDF (reference sequence). Here the CDR3 DNA reads TGTGCCACCAGCAAGCCGGGAGTCGGTGAAAAACTGTTTTTT. Its protein is CATSKPGVGEKLFF.

V gene TRBV3-1 (or the pseudogene TRBV3-2) combines with J gene TRBJ1-5; D not certain. Looked up from germline, CDR1 is LGHDT and CDR2 is YNNKEL (reference sequence). Trimming took off 1 base at V and 7 bases at J, with 11 bases between the two ends. This CDR3 contains 14 residues. CDR3 residues: CASSQGTAGQPQHF. CDR3 nucleotide sequence: TGTGCCAGCAGCCAAGGAACAGCAGGACAGCCCCAGCATTTT.

This clone appeared once. The chain is built from TRBV27 and TRBJ2-7; 8 bases are shared with TRBD1. The CDR3 has 13 amino acids. J was trimmed by 3 bases and V by 6 bases; bases with no gene match: 4. Germline V lookup: CDR1 MNHEY, CDR2 SMNVEV (reference sequence). The CDR3 region has the DNA TGTGCCAGCAGGGACAGGGCACACTACGAGCAGTACTTC. This gives the protein CASRDRAHYEQYF.

The J gene is TRBJ2-5, the V gene TRBV19; 8 bases are a match to TRBD1. Germline V gives CDR1 LNHDA, CDR2 SQIVND (reference sequence). V lost 1 base, J lost 3 bases, and 1 base stayed unmatched. The CDR3 totals 14 residues. The CDR3 is CASSIAGGEETQYF. The DNA of the CDR3 is TGTGCCAGTAGTATAGCAGGGGGCGAAGAGACCCAGTACTTC. Based on the CDR3 plus reference TRBV19 and TRBJ2-5, the full variable domain is DGGITQSPKYLFRKEGQNVTLSCEQNLNHDAMYWYRQDPGQGLRLIYYSQIVNDFQKGDIAEGYSVSREKKESFPLTVTSAQKNPTAFYLCASSIAGGEETQYFGPGTRLLVL.

The rearrangement joins TRBV4-1 to TRBJ2-1; 11 bases fit TRBD2. Germline V gene lookup returns CDR1 MGHRA and CDR2 YSYEKL. The CDR3 covers 17 residues. The J segment lost 4 bases and the V segment lost 4 bases, leaving 9 bases of the junction unmatched. CDR3 nucleotide sequence: TGCGCCAGCAGCCTCGATATGACTAGCGGGGAATACAATGAGCAGTTCTTC. Translated: CASSLDMTSGEYNEQFF.

The chain carries TRBV25-1 and TRBJ2-1, with no clear D. The CDR3 consists of 13 residues. The germline V gene has CDR1 MGHDK and CDR2 SYGVNS. The V end lost 4 bases, the J end lost 3 bases, and 7 bases lay between the germline ends. CDR3 sequence (DNA): TGTGCCAGCAGTGCTCCCGTCTACAATGAGCAGTTCTTC. As protein: CASSAPVYNEQFF. The whole variable domain, remainder taken from reference TRBV25-1 and TRBJ2-1, is EADIYQTPRYLVIGTGKKITLECSQTMGHDKMYWYQQDPGMELHLIHYSYGVNSTEKGDLSSESTVSRIRTEHFPLTLESARPSHTSQYLCASSAPVYNEQFFGPGTRLTVL.

The chain uses TRBV27 and TRBJ2-2; the match to TRBD1 covers 7 bases. The CDR3 sequence is 15 residues long. Trimming at V came to 7 bases and at J to 0 bases, leaving 5 bases not matched to a gene. The V gene's germline CDR1 is MNHEY and CDR2 SMNVEV (reference sequence). The DNA for the CDR3 is TGTGCCAGCACCTTAGGGGGCGCGAACACCGGGGAGCTGTTTTTT. This sequence encodes CASTLGGANTGELFF.

V gene TRBV6-1 combines with J gene TRBJ1-2; TRBD1 is a possible D gene (6 bases). Germline CDR1 reads MNHNS; CDR2 reads SASEGT. V gave up 1 base and J gave up 4 bases, with 7 bases separating them. The length of the CDR3 is 13 residues. The CDR3 protein is CASSEGQAYGYTF. CDR3 nucleotide sequence: TGTGCCAGCAGTGAAGGACAGGCCTATGGCTACACCTTC.

The V gene is TRBV20-1, the J gene TRBJ2-1; 7 positions agree with TRBD2. The CDR3 extends over 12 amino acids. Trimming cost V 3 bases and J 7 bases; bases outside gene matches: 3. Germline V gene lookup returns CDR1 DFQATT and CDR2 SNEGSKA (reference sequence). In DNA, the CDR3 is TGCAGTGCTAGTGGACTAGGGAATGAGCAGTTCTTC. Encoded protein: CSASGLGNEQFF.

The rearrangement links TRBV27 to TRBJ1-1; possible D gene TRBD1, 5 bases. Trimming removed 6 bases from V and 7 bases from J, with 15 bases in between. CDR3 length equals 13 residues. CDR1 is MNHEY, CDR2 SMNVEV, per germline (reference sequence). CDR3 nucleotides: TGTGCCAGCAGAAAACTGGGGGGACTTGAAGCTTTCTTT. Its protein product is CASRKLGGLEAFF.

The V call is TRBV27, the J call TRBJ1-2; TRBD1 matches at 10 bases. Looked up from germline, CDR1 is MNHEY and CDR2 is SMNVEV (reference sequence). The CDR3 consists of 14 residues. V dropped 10 bases and J dropped 3; count of bases not matched to a gene: 8. The CDR3 DNA reads TGTGCCACCAAACGGACAGGGGGTCACTATGGCTACACCTTC. Encoded protein: CATKRTGGHYGYTF.

This rearrangement joins TRBV27 to TRBJ2-1, with 10 bases matching TRBD2. V dropped 5 bases and J dropped 4; count of bases not matched to a gene: 5. From germline, CDR1 is MNHEY and CDR2 SMNVEV (reference sequence). The CDR3 has 15 residues. The CDR3 region has the DNA TGTGCCAGCAGTCAGGCTAGCGGGGGTTACAATGAGCAGTTCTTC. Amino acids: CASSQASGGYNEQFF.

V and J are TRBV7-9 and TRBJ2-1; no definite D call. Germline CDR1 reads SEHNR; CDR2 reads FQNEAQ (reference sequence). The CDR3 has 13 residues. V was trimmed by 1 base and J by 9 bases, leaving 10 bases between them. CDR3 nucleotide sequence: TGTGCCAGCAGCTTAGGGCTAGAGGTTGAGCAGTTCTTC. This sequence encodes CASSLGLEVEQFF.

The chain is built from TRBV2 and TRBJ1-2, with D unresolved. The CDR3 loop spans 14 amino acids. Trimming shortened V by 4 bases and J by 4 bases, and 13 bases separated the two germline ends. Germline values: CDR1 SNHLY, CDR2 FYNNEI. The CDR3 loop reads CASSVSNRGYGYTF. CDR3 sequence (DNA): TGTGCCAGCAGTGTGAGTAACCGGGGCTATGGCTACACCTTC.

The rearrangement links TRBV18 to TRBJ1-3; no definite D call. The CDR3 consists of 13 residues. Trimming removed 3 bases from V and 4 bases from J, with 7 bases in between. Germline V gives CDR1 KGHSH, CDR2 LQKENI. CDR3 DNA: TGTGCCAGCTCACCGTCCAACGGAAACACCATATATTTT. Translation: CASSPSNGNTIYF. Full variable domain (outside the CDR3, taken from reference TRBV18 and TRBJ1-3): NAGVMQNPRHLVRRRGQEARLRCSPMKGHSHVYWYRQLPEEGLKFMVYLQKENIIDESGMPKERFSAEFPKEGPSILRIQQVVRGDSAAYFCASSPSNGNTIYFGEGSWLTVV.

The J gene is TRBJ1-2, the V gene TRBV5-5; 7 nucleotides align to TRBD1. CDR3 length: 16 residues. The germline CDR1 and CDR2 sequences are SGHKS and YYEKEE (reference sequence). The ends lost 2 bases at V and 5 bases at J; junction bases unmatched: 12. This chain's CDR3 is CASSLGLKGADYGYTF. CDR3 sequence (DNA): TGTGCCAGCAGCTTAGGCCTTAAGGGGGCTGATTATGGCTACACCTTC. The whole variable domain, filled in from reference TRBV5-5 and TRBJ1-2, reads DAGVTQSPTHLIKTRGQQVTLRCSPISGHKSVSWYQQVLGQGPQFIFQYYEKEERGRGNFPDRFSARQFPNYSSELNVNALLLGDSALYLCASSLGLKGADYGYTFGSGTRLTVV.

The gene calls are TRBV13 and TRBJ1-5; D call uncertain. Germline CDR1 is PRHDT and CDR2 is FYEKMQ (reference sequence). The length of the CDR3 is 13 residues. The V gene lost 2 bases and the J gene lost 3 bases, with 5 bases spanning the gap. In nucleotides, the CDR3 is TGTGCCAGCAGCTTAAGCCCCAATCAGCCCCAGCATTTT. It is translated as CASSLSPNQPQHF. Full variable domain (rest looked up from reference TRBV13 and TRBJ1-5): AAGVIQSPRHLIKEKRETATLKCYPIPRHDTVYWYQQGPGQDPQFLISFYEKMQSDKGSIPDRFSAQQFSDYHSELNMSSLELGDSALYFCASSLSPNQPQHFGDGTRLSIL.